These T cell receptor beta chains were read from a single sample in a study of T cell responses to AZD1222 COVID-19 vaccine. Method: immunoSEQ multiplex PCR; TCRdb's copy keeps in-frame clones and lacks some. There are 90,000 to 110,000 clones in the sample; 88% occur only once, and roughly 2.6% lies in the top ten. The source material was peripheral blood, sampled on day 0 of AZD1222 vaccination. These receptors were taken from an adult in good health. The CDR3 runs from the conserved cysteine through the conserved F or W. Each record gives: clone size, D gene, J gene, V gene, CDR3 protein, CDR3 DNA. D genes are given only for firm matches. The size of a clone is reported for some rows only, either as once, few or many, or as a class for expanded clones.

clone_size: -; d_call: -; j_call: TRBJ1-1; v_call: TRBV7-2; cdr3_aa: CASSLEQGIGAFF; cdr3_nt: TGTGCCAGCAGCTTAGAACAGGGCATCGGGGCTTTCTTT
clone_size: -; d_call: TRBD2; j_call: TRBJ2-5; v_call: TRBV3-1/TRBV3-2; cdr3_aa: CASSHRGRGALETQYF; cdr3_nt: TGTGCCAGCAGCCACCGGGGGCGGGGGGCGCTAGAGACCCAGTACTTC
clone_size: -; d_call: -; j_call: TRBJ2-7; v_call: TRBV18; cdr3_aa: CASSPGLVGGPGEQYF; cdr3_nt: TGTGCCAGCTCACCCGGTCTTGTTGGAGGGCCGGGGGAGCAGTACTTC
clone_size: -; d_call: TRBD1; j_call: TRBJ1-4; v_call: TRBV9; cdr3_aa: CASSADRGPANEKLFF; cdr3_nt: TGTGCCAGCAGCGCAGACAGGGGGCCGGCTAATGAAAAACTGTTTTTT
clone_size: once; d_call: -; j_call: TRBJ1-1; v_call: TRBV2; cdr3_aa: CASSLQPNTEAFF; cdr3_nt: TGTGCCAGCAGTCTGCAGCCAAACACTGAAGCTTTCTTT
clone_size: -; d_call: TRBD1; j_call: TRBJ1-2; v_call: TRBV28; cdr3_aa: CASSFTDRGYAGYTF; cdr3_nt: TGTGCCAGCAGTTTTACGGACAGGGGGTATGCTGGCTACACCTTC
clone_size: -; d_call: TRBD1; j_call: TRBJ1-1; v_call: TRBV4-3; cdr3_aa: CASSQEWARGTRSEAFF; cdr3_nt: TGCGCCAGCAGCCAAGAATGGGCCAGGGGGACCAGGTCTGAAGCTTTCTTT
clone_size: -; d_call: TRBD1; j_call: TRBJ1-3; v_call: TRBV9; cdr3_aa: CASSAGQGVPIYF; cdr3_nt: TGTGCCAGCAGCGCGGGACAGGGGGTCCCCATATATTTT
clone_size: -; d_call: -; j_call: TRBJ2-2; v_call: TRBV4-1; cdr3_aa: CASRGKNTGELFF; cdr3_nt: TGCGCCAGCAGGGGGAAGAACACCGGGGAGCTGTTTTTT
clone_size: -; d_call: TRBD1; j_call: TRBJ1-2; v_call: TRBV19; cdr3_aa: CASGTDRANNYGYTF; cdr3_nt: TGTGCCAGTGGAACGGACAGGGCGAATAACTATGGCTACACCTTC
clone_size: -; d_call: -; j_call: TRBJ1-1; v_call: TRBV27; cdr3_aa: CASRQGLTEAFF; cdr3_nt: TGTGCCAGCAGGCAAGGGCTCACTGAAGCTTTCTTT
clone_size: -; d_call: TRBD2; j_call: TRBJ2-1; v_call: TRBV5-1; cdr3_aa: CASSLALAATNEQFF; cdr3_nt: TGCGCCAGCAGCTTGGCTCTAGCGGCAACCAATGAGCAGTTCTTC
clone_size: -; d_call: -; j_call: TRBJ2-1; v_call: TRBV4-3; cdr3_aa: CASSQGGTYNEQFF; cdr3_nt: TGCGCCAGCAGCCAAGGGGGGACCTACAATGAGCAGTTCTTC
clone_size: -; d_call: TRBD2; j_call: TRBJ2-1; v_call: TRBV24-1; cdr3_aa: CATSGGSSYNEQFF; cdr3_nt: TGTGCCACCAGTGGCGGGAGCTCCTACAATGAGCAGTTCTTC
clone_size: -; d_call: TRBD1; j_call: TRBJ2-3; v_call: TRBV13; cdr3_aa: CASSPTGDTLTDTQYF; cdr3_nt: TGTGCCAGCAGCCCGACAGGGGATACCCTCACAGATACGCAGTATTTT
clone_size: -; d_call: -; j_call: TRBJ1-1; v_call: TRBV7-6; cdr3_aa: CASSFNRVPDTEAFF; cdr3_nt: TGTGCCAGCAGCTTCAACAGGGTTCCCGACACTGAAGCTTTCTTT
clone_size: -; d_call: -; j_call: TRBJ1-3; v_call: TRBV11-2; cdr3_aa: CASSLEGRTVSGNTIYF; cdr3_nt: TGTGCCAGCAGCTTAGAGGGGAGGACAGTCTCTGGAAACACCATATATTTT
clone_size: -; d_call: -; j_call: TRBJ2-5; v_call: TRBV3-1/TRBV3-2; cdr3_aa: CASSSGKTQYF; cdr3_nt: TGTGCCAGCAGCTCAGGAAAGACCCAGTACTTC
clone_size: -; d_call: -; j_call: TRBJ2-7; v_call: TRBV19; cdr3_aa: CASSLGGSGQTYEQYF; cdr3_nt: TGTGCCAGTAGCCTAGGAGGTTCGGGGCAGACCTACGAGCAGTACTTC
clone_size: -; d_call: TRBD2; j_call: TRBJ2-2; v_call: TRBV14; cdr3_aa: CASSPLGLAGTGELFF; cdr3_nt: TGTGCCAGCTCCCCTTTAGGGCTAGCGGGCACCGGGGAGCTGTTTTTT
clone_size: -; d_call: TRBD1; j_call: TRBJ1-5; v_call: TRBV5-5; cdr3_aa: CASSLTTGDNQPQHF; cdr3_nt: TGTGCCAGCAGCTTAACTACAGGGGACAATCAGCCCCAGCATTTT
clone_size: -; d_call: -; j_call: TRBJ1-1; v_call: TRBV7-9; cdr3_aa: CASSLEGGTYTEAFF; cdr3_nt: TGTGCCAGCAGCTTAGAAGGGGGGACTTACACTGAAGCTTTCTTT
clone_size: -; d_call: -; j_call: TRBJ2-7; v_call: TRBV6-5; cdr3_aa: CASSYSSLGEQYF; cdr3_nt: TGTGCCAGCAGTTACTCGTCGCTCGGTGAGCAGTACTTC
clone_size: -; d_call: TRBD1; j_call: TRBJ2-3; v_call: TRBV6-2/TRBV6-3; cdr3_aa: CASSQGTGSADTQYF; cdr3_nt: TGTGCCAGCAGTCAAGGGACAGGGAGTGCAGATACGCAGTATTTT
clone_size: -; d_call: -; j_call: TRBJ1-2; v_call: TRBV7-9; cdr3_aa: CASSLSRLDYGYTF; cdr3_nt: TGTGCCAGCAGCTTATCACGCCTCGACTATGGCTACACCTTC
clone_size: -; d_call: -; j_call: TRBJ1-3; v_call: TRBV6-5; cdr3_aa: CASRGTLSGNTIYF; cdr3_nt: TGTGCCAGCAGGGGGACGCTCTCTGGAAACACCATATATTTT